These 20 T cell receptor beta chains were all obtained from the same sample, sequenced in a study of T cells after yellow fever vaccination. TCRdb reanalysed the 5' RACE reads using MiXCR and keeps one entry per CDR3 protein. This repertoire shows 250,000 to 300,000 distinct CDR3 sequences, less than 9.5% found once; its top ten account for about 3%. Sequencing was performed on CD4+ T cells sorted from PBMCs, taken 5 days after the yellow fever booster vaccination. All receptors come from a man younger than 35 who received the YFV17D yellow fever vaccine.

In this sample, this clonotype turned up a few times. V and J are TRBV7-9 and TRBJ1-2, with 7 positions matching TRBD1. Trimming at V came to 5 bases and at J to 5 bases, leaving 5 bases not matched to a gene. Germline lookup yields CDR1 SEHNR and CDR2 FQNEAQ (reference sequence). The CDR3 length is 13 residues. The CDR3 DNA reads TGTGCCAGCAGCGAAGGGACAGTGTATGGCTACACCTTC. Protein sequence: CASSEGTVYGYTF.

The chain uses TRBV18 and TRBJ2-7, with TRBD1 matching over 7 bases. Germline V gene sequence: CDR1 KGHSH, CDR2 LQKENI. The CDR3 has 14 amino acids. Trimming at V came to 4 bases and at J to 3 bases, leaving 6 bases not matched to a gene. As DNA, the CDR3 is TGTGCCAGCTCACGACAGGGCAACTACTACGAGCAGTACTTC. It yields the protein CASSRQGNYYEQYF.

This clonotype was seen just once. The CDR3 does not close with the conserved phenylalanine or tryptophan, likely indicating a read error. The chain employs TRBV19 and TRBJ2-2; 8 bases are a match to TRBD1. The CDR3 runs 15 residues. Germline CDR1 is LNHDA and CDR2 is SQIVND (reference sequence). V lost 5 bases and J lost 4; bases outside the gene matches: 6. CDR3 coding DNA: TGTGCCAGTAGTCCGGGCAGGGGGCCCACCGGGGAGCTGTTTTCT. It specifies CASSPGRGPTGELFS.

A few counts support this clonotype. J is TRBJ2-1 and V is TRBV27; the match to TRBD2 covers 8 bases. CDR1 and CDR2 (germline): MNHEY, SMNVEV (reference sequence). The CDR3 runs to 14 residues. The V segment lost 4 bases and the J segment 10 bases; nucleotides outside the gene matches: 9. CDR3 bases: TGTGCCAGCAGTTCGGGGACTAGGAGAGGCGAGCAGTTCTTC. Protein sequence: CASSSGTRRGEQFF.

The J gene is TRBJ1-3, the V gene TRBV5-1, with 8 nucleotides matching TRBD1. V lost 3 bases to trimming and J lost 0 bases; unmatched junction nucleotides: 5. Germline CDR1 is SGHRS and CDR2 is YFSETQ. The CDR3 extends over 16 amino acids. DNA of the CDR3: TGCGCCAGCAGCTCCCTCACAGGGGGCTCTGGAAACACCATATATTTT. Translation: CASSSLTGGSGNTIYF.

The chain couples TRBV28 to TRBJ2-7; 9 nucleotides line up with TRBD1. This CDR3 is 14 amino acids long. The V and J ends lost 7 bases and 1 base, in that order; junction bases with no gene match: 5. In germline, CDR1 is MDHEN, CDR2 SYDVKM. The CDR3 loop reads CASNPGQGSYEQYV. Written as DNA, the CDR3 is TGTGCCAGCAACCCGGGACAGGGATCCTACGAGCAGTACGTC.

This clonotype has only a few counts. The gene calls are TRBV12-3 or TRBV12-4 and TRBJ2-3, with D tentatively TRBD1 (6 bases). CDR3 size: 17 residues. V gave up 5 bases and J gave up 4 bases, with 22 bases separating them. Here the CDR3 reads CASSLPVGGPKADTQYF. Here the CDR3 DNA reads TGTGCCAGCAGTCTCCCAGTAGGGGGTCCCAAGGCAGATACGCAGTATTTT.

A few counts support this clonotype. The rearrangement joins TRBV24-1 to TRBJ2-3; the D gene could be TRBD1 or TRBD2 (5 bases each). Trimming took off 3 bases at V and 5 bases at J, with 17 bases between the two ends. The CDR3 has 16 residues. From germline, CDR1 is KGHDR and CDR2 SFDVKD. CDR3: CATSDPRDRTRDTQYF. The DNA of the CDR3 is TGTGCCACCAGTGATCCGAGGGACCGAACTCGAGATACGCAGTATTTT.

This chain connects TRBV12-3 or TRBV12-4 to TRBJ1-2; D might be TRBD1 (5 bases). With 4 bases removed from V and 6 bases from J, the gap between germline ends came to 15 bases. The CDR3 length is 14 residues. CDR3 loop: CASSSLRGADGYTF. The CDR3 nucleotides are TGTGCCAGCAGTTCCTTAAGGGGTGCTGATGGCTACACCTTC.

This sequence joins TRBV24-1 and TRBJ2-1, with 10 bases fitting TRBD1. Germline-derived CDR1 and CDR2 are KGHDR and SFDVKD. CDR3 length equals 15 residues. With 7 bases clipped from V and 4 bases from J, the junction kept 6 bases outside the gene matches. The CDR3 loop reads CATRGTGAGYNEQFF. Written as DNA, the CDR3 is TGTGCCACCAGGGGGACAGGGGCGGGGTACAATGAGCAGTTCTTC.

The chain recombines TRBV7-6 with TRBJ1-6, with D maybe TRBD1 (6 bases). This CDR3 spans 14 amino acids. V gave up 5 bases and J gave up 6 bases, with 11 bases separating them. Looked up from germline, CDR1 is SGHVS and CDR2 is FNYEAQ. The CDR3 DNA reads TGTGCCAGCAGCCCGGGACACGTTAATTCACCCCTCCACTTT. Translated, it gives CASSPGHVNSPLHF. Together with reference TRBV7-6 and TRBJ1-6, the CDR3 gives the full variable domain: GAGVSQSPRYKVTKRGQDVALRCDPISGHVSLYWYRQALGQGPEFLTYFNYEAQQDKSGLPNDRFSAERPEGSISTLTIQRTEQRDSAMYRCASSPGHVNSPLHFGNGTRLTVT.

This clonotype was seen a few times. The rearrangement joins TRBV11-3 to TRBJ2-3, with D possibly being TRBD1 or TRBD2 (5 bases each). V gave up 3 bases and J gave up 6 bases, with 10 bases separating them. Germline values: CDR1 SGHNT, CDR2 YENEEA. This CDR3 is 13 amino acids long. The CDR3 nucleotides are TGTGCCAGCAGCTTTACCAGGGAGGATACGCAGTATTTT. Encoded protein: CASSFTREDTQYF.

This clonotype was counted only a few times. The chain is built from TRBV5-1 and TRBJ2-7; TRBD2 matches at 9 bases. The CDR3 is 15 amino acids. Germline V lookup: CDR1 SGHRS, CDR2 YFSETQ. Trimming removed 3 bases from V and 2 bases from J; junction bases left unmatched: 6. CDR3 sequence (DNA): TGCGCCAGCAGCTCGCTCCTAGCGGGAACCTACGAGCAGTACTTC. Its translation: CASSSLLAGTYEQYF.

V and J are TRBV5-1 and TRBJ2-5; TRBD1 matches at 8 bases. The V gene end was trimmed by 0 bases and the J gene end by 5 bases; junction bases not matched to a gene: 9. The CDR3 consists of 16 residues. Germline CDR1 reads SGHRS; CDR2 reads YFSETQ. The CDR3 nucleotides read TGCGCCAGCAGCTTGGACCAGGGGGCTAATGGGGAGACCCAGTACTTC. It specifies CASSLDQGANGETQYF.

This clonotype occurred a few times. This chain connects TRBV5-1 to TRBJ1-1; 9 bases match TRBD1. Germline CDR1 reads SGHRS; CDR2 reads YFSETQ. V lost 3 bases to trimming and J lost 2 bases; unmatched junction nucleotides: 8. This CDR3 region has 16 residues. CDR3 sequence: CASSSRWTGVNTEAFF. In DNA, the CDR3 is TGCGCCAGCAGCTCCCGGTGGACAGGGGTTAACACTGAAGCTTTCTTT.

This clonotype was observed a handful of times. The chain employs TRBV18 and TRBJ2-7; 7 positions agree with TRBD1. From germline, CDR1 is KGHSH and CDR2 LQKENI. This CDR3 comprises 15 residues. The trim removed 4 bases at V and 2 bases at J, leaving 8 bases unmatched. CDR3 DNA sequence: TGTGCCAGCTCACTCAGGGGGAATAGGGCCTACGAGCAGTACTTC. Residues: CASSLRGNRAYEQYF.

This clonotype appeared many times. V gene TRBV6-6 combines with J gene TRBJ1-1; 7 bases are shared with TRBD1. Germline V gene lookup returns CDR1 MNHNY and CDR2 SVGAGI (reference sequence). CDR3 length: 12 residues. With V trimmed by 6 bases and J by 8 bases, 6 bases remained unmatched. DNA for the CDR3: TGTGCCAGCAGCCGACAGGGTTCAGAAGCTTTCTTT. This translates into CASSRQGSEAFF.

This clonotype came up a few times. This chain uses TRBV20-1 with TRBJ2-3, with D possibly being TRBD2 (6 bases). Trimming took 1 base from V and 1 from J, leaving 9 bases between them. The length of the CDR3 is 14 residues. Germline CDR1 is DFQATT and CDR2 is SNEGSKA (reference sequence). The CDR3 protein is CSARGGGGTDTQYF. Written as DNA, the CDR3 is TGCAGTGCTAGAGGGGGAGGCGGCACAGATACGCAGTATTTT.

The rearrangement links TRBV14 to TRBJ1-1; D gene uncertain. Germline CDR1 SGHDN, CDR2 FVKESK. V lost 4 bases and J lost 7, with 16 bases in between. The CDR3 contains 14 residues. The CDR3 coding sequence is TGTGCCAGCAGCCGAGAGGAGCGCCGGAATGAAGCTTTCTTT. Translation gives CASSREERRNEAFF.

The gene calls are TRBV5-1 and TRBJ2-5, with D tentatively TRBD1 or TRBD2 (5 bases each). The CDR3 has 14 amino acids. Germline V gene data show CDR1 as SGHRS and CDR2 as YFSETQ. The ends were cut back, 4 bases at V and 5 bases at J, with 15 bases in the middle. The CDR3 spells CASSDLRGGETQYF. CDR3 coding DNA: TGCGCCAGCAGCGACCTGAGGGGCGGGGAGACCCAGTACTTC.